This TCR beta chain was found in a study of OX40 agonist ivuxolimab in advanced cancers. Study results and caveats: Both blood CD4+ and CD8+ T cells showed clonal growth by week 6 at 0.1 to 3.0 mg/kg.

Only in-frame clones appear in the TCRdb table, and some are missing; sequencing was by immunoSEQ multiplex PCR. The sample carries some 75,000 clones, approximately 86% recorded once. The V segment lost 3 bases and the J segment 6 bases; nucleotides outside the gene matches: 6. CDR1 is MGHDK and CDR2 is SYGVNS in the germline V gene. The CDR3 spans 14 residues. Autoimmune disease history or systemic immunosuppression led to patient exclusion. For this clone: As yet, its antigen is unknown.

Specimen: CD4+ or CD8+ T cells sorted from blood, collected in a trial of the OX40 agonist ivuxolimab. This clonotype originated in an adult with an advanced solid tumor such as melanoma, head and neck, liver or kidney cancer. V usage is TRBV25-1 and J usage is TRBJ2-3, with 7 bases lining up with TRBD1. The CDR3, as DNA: TGTGCCAGCAGTGACCACAGGGGCAGGGATACGCAGTATTTT. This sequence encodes CASSDHRGRDTQYF.